This TCR beta chain was sequenced during a study of shared clonotypes between healthy human individuals. Points from the study as a whole: In the sorted subsets, rarefaction showed sequencing was incomplete despite large depth.

This clone was seen only once. Its antigen is unknown. Clones were sequenced by immunoSEQ multiplex PCR, and TCRdb holds only the in-frame ones, with some missing. This sample yields about 1.1 million clones, of which 77% are seen a single time; more than 0.85% belongs to the top ten. Donors comprised healthy HIV-negative adults lacking recent acute infections or vaccinations. The sequenced sample was memory CD4+ T cells from PBMCs. Documented subset: CD45RA-negative fraction. This clonotype originated in a man in his late teens or twenties in good health. Some clones in this sample may be carry-over from other donors' samples.

CDR3 DNA sequence: TGCGCCAGCAGCCCCAGGGACCTTAACTATGGCTACACCTTC. It is translated as CASSPRDLNYGYTF. This chain links TRBV4-1 with TRBJ1-2, with D maybe TRBD1 (5 bases). Trimming shortened V by 4 bases and J by 1 base, and 10 bases separated the two germline ends. Looked up from germline, CDR1 is MGHRA and CDR2 is YSYEKL. This CDR3 has 14 amino acids.